This T cell receptor beta chain was sequenced in a study of blood T cell repertoires in COVID-19. Study overall: Nucleic acid was either cDNA or gDNA, and it came from T cells, B-cell-depleted T cells, or PBMCs.

Here immunoSEQ multiplex PCR was the method, and the copy in TCRdb shows in-frame clones only, minus some. The sample lists about 180,000 clones; 70% to 80% were seen once. V lost 1 base and J 7 bases, leaving 14 bases between the germline ends. The CDR3 sequence is 15 residues long. Germline V gene lookup returns CDR1 LNHNV and CDR2 YYDKDF (reference sequence). This study enrolled people aged about 18 to 100 from approximately 24 US geographic areas. Participants' own reports of clinical history determined their cohort assignment. This clone was seen a single time. This clonotype originated in a woman aged 50 to 60 who had recovered from COVID-19. Sequences were obtained from PBMCs or T cells enriched from blood (not recorded which). This chain uses TRBV15 with TRBJ2-1; possible D gene TRBD2, 6 bases. The CDR3 coding sequence is TGTGCCACCAGCAGAGGGACGGGAGTCGGTAATGAGCAGTTCTTC. Protein product: CATSRGTGVGNEQFF.